Listed here are 12 T cell receptor beta chains from one sample, sequenced in a study of cytomegalovirus exposure and HLA in healthy donors. PCR primers comprised 60 Vbeta and 13 Jbeta primers. Produced via immunoSEQ multiplex PCR; TCRdb's table is partial and in-frame only. The sample yields approximately 140,000 clones, around four fifths seen once. The sequenced material came from PBMCs. These receptor sequences come from a boy between 10 and 17 years old in good health and CMV-seronegative.

This clone was detected only a few times. The chain is built from TRBV5-1 and TRBJ2-4, with 9 bases that match TRBD1. With V trimmed by 0 bases and J by 7 bases, 8 bases remained unmatched. Germline loops: CDR1 SGHRS, CDR2 YFSETQ. This CDR3 has 16 residues. The CDR3 DNA follows: TGCGCCAGCAGCTTGGTTACGGGGACAGGGTCCAACATTCAGTACTTC. Encoded protein: CASSLVTGTGSNIQYF.

This clone was seen only a few times. The chain has TRBV6-5 and TRBJ1-1, with 7 bases lining up with TRBD1. J was trimmed by 0 bases and V by 4 bases; bases with no gene match: 8. The germline V gene encodes CDR1 MNHEY and CDR2 SVGAGI. This CDR3 is 16 amino acids long. The CDR3 DNA sequence: TGTGCCAGCAGTTCCCTAAGGGGGCCCATGAACACTGAAGCTTTCTTT. Protein: CASSSLRGPMNTEAFF.

The rearrangement uses TRBV7-2 and TRBJ2-7, with 11 bases matching TRBD2. J was trimmed by 0 bases and V by 5 bases; bases with no gene match: 3. CDR1 is SGHTA and CDR2 is FQGNSA in the germline V gene. This CDR3 is built from 15 residues. The chain's CDR3 is CASSHTSGSSYEQYF. CDR3 coding DNA: TGTGCCAGCAGCCATACTAGCGGGAGCTCCTACGAGCAGTACTTC.

Note on this clone: This sample includes further DNA sequences coding for the same CDR3. This rearrangement joins TRBV5-6 to TRBJ2-1; tentative D call: TRBD2 (5 bases). This CDR3 spans 13 amino acids. V was trimmed by 0 bases and J by 7 bases, leaving 8 bases between them. Germline lookup yields CDR1 SGHDT and CDR2 YYEEEE. CDR3: CASSLGLTNEQFF. The CDR3 nucleotides read TGTGCCAGCAGCTTGGGACTAACAAATGAGCAGTTCTTC.

J is TRBJ2-1 and V is TRBV5-1; 11 nucleotides match TRBD2. Germline assignment: CDR1 SGHRS and CDR2 YFSETQ. With 4 bases clipped from V and 7 bases from J, the junction kept 7 bases outside the gene matches. This CDR3 is 15 amino acids long. CDR3 bases: TGCGCCAGCAGCCTCCGGGTAGCGGGAGGGAATGAGCAGTTCTTC. It codes for CASSLRVAGGNEQFF.

The genes are TRBV30 and TRBJ2-1; no definite D call. The germline gives CDR1 GTSNPN, CDR2 SVGIG (reference sequence). The V end was cut by 5 bases, the J end by 5 bases, with 10 bases between. This CDR3 comprises 12 residues. The chain's CDR3 is CAWGPRHNEQFF. DNA for the CDR3: TGTGCCTGGGGGCCCCGGCACAATGAGCAGTTCTTC.

The V and J genes are TRBV9 and TRBJ2-2, with D possibly TRBD1 on 6 matching bases. There are 16 residues in the CDR3. Germline V lookup: CDR1 SGDLS, CDR2 YYNGEE. Trimming stripped 0 bases from V and 0 bases from J, with 9 bases between. The CDR3 protein is CASSVGGGTNTGELFF. As DNA, the CDR3 is TGTGCCAGCAGCGTAGGAGGGGGAACGAACACCGGGGAGCTGTTTTTT.

The count of this clone is one. The chain couples TRBV7-2 to TRBJ2-1; 10 nucleotides match TRBD2. This CDR3 contains 19 residues. The germline V gene encodes CDR1 SGHTA and CDR2 FQGNSA. After removal of 5 bases from V and 1 base from J, the junction contained 14 bases not matched to a gene. The CDR3 loop reads CASSNRPGLAPHSYNEQFF. CDR3 in DNA: TGTGCCAGCAGCAATCGTCCGGGACTAGCGCCTCATTCCTACAATGAGCAGTTCTTC.

The V gene is TRBV19, the J gene TRBJ2-3; the D gene is possibly TRBD1 (5 bases). The V and J ends lost 1 base and 0 bases respectively, with 8 bases between them. The germline V gene has CDR1 LNHDA and CDR2 SQIVND (reference sequence). This CDR3 spans 15 amino acids. The CDR3 reads CASSIGQTSTDTQYF. The CDR3 region has the DNA TGTGCCAGTAGTATAGGACAGACCAGCACAGATACGCAGTATTTT.

The chain employs TRBV19 and TRBJ1-5; 8 bases line up with TRBD1. In germline, CDR1 is LNHDA, CDR2 SQIVND (reference sequence). CDR3 length equals 15 residues. The trim removed 7 bases at V and 1 base at J, leaving 6 bases unmatched. The CDR3 DNA follows: TGTGCCAGTAATGCAGGGGGCATGAGCAATCAGCCCCAGCATTTT. Its translation: CASNAGGMSNQPQHF.

The chain joins TRBV5-1 to TRBJ2-3; D is perhaps TRBD2 (6 bases). V shed 7 bases and J shed 0 bases, with 21 bases lying between them. CDR3 size: 17 residues. Germline lookup yields CDR1 SGHRS and CDR2 YFSETQ. The CDR3 DNA is TGCGCCAGCGGGCGGGGCTACGCTTCACCTAGCACAGATACGCAGTATTTT. Amino acid sequence: CASGRGYASPSTDTQYF.

The CDR3 protein is CASSLTGLGYTF. The CDR3 DNA reads TGTGCCAGCAGCTTGACAGGGCTTGGCTACACCTTC. The chain recombines TRBV9 with TRBJ1-2, with 7 bases fitting TRBD1. Germline CDR1 reads SGDLS; CDR2 reads YYNGEE. The CDR3 extends over 12 amino acids. V trimming: 4 bases; J trimming: 7 bases; junction bases outside the gene matches: 4.